The present entry profiles one T cell receptor beta chain with its context. The antigen it binds to is not known. The input lacks base qualities; no much larger clone sits a single base away. In this study, focal radiation therapy paired with CTLA-4 blockade (ipilimumab) was tested in patients who had chemo-refractory metastatic non-small-cell lung cancer. This entry is derived from a study of radiotherapy plus CTLA-4 blockade in lung cancer (dated by TCRdb to between 2018 and 2020). Study-wide context: Objective responses were observed in about a sixth of enrolled patients, and disease control was achieved in about 32%. Summary of the overall study and its limitations: Early dynamic changes in blood T cell clones, together with increased serum interferon-beta after radiation, were reported as the strongest predictors of response. TCR clones derived from tumors expanded in peripheral blood after treatment with radiotherapy and ipilimumab.

The method was the immunoSEQ multiplex PCR assay. TCRdb mirrors the immuneACCESS table, restricted to in-frame sequences. Some clones are absent from its copies; in checked studies, under half trace to an unresolved V gene, and the reason for the others is unknown. The sample table shows more than 50,000 clones, and approximately 79% are seen once. 2.9% of the sample is in the top ten clones. The CDR3 numbers 16 residues from cysteine through phenylalanine. Kept here is only the CDR3 DNA, which spans 48 bases and is read in frame from base 1. In the germline V gene, CDR1 corresponds to WSHSY and CDR2 to SAAADI. V loses 6 bases at its end and J loses 4 bases; junction bases beyond the gene matches: 13.

This TCR came from a human donor with non-small cell lung cancer who had a complete response to radiotherapy plus ipilimumab. Specimen: peripheral blood, collected from a patient treated with radiotherapy plus ipilimumab. Recombination joined TRBV10-2 with TRBJ2-5; 8 bases in between match TRBD2. The CDR3 region reads CASRGILAAAGETQYF. In nucleotide form, the sequence is TGCGCCAGCAGAGGTATACTAGCGGCGGCTGGAGAGACCCAGTACTTC.